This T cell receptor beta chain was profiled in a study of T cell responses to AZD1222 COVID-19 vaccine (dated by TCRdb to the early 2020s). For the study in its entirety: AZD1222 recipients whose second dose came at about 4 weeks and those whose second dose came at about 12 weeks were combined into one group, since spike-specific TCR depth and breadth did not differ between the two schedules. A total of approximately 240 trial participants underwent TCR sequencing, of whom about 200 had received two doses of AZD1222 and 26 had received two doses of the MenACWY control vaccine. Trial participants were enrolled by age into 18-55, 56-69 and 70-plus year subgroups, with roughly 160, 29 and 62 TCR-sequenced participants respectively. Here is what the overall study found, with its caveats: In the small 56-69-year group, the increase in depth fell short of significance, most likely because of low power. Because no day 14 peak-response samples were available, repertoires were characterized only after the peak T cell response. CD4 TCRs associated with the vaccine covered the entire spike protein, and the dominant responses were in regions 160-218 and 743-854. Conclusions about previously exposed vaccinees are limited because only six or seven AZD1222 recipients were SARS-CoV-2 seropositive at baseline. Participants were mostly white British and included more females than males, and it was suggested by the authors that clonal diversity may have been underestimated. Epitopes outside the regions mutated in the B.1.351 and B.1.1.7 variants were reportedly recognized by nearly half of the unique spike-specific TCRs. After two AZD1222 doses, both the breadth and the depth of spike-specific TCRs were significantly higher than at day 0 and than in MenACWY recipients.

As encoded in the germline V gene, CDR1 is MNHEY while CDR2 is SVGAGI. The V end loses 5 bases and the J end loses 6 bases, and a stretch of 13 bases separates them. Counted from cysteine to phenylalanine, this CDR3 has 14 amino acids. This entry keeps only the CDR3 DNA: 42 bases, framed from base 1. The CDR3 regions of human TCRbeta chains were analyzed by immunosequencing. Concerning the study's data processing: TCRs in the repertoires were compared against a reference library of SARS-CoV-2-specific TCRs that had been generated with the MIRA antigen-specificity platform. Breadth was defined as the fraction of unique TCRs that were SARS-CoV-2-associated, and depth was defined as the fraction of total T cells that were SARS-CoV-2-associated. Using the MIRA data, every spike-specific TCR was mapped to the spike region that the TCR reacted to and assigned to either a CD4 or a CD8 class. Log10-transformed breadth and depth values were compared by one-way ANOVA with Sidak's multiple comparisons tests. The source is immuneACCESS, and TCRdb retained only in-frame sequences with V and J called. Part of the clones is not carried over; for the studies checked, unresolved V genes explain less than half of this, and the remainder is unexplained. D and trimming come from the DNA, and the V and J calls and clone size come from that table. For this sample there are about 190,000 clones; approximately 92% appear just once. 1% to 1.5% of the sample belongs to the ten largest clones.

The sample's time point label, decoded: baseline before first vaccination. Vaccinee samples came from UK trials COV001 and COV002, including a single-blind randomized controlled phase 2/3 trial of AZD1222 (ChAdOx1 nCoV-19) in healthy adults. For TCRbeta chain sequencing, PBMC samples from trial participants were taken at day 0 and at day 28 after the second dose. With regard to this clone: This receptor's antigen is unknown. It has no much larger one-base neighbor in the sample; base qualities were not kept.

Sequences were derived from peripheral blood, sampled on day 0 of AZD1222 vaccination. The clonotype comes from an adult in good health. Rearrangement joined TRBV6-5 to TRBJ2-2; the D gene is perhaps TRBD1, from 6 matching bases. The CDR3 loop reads CASSNQGIPGELFF. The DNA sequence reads TGTGCCAGCAGTAATCAGGGGATACCCGGGGAGCTGTTTTTT.